The sequence of this T cell receptor beta chain was determined in a study of blood T cell repertoires in COVID-19. At the level of the study: The study drew acute and convalescent COVID-19 samples from the United States, Italy and Spain. The cDNA or gDNA used as material had been derived from T cells, B-cell-depleted T cells, or PBMCs.

In the original processing: Quantification of nucleated cells was approximated via reference gene primer amplification. Here immunoSEQ multiplex PCR was the method, and the copy in TCRdb shows in-frame clones only, minus some. D and trimming come from the DNA, and the V and J calls and clone size come from that table. Here the sample spans about 190,000 clones, approximately 91% being singletons. This receptor was obtained from a middle-aged man with acute or convalescent COVID-19. Material for sequencing was peripheral blood.

The CDR3 reads CASSLEGVLTQETQYF. The CDR3 region has the DNA TGTGCCAGCAGCTTGGAAGGTGTACTAACCCAAGAGACCCAGTACTTC. The chain is built from TRBV5-8 and TRBJ2-5; D gene unclear. Trimming pared 0 bases from V and 1 base from J, leaving 13 bases between. CDR3 length equals 16 residues. Germline V gene sequence: CDR1 SGHTS, CDR2 YDEGEE.